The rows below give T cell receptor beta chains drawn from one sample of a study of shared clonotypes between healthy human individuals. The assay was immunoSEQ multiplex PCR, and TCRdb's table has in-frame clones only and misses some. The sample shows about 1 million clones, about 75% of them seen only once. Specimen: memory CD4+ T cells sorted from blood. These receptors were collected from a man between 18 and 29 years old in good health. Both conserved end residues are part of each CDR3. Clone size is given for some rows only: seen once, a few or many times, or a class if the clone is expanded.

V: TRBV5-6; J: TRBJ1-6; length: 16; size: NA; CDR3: CASSTRQGAQKPPLHF
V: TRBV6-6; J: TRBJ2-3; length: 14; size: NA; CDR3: CASSGPGHTDTQYF
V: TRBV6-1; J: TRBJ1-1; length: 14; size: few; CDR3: CASRGPGRDTEAFF
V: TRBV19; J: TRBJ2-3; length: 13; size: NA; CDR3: CASSISITDTQYF
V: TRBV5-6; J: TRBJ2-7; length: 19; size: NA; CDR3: CASSPGVSKVGLEPYEQYF
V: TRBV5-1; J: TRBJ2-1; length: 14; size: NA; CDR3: CASSPGTGKDEQFF
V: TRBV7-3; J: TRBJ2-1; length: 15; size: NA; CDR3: CASSRGASGGNEQFF
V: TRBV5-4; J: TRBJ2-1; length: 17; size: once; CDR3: CASSLPSGGSRASEQFF
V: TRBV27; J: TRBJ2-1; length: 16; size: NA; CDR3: CASSFWPFSSYNEQFF
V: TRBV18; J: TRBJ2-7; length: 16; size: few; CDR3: CASSPLQGGGKGEQYF
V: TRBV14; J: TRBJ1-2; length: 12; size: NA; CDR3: CASSQKDSGYTF
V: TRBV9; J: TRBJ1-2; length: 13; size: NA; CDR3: CASSVDSNYGYTF
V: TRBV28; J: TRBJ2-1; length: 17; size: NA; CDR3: CASIPRLAGQGKNEQFF
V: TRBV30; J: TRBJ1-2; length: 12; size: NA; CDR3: CAWSAENYGYTF
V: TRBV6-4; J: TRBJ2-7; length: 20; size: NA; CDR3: CASSDSAAGGSRRTSYEQYF
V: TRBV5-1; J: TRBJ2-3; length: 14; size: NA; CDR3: CASSSTGSTDTQYF
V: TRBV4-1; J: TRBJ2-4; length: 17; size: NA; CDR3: CASSHLPGSESKNIQYF
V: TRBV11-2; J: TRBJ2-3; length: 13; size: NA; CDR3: CASSGPGQGAQYF
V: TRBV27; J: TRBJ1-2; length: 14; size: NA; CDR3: CASSLHRGNYGYTF
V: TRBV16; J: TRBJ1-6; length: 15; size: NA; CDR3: CASSLNRAPNSPLHF
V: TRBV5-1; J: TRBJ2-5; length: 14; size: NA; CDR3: CASSAQGSQETQYF
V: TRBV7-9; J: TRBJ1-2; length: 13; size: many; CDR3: CASSPGITHGYTF
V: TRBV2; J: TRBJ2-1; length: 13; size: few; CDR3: CASSTGAAGEQFF
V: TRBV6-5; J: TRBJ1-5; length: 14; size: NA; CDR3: CASSYSENNQPQHF
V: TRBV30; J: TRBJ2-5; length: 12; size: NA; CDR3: CAWGRSRREQYF
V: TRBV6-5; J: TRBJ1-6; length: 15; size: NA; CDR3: CASRTDRVYNSPLHF
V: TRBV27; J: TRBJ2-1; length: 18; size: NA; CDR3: CASSGDTSGDSSYNEQFF
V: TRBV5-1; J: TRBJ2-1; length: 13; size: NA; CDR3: CASSLSWGNEQFF
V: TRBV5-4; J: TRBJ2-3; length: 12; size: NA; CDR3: CASSPTADTQYF
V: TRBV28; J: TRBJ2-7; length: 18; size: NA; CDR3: CASSSPSGTSGGIYEQYF
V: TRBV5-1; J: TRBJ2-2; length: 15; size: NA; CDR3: CASSLGQGSTGELFF
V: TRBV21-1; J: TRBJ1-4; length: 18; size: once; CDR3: CASSYGTAPPVTNEKLFF
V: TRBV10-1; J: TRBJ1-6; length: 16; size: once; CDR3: CASSVGTGGGGSPLHF
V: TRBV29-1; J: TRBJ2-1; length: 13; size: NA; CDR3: CSVGPRLSNEQFF
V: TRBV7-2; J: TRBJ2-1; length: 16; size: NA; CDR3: CASSLATGGPYNEQFF
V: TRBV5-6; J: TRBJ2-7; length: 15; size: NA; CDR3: CASSFRQGAPYEQYF
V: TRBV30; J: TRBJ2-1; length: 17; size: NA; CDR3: CAGKTGTLSGSYNEQFF
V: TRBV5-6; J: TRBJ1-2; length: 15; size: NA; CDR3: CASSDRTGGVTGYTF
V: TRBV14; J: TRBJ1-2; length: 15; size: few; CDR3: CASSQTPLSRYGYTF
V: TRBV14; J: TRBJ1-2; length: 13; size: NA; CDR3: CASSPALGYGYTF
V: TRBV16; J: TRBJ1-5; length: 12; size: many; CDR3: CASRGVNQPQHF
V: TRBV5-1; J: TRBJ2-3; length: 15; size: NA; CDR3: CASSLTSGGTDTQYF
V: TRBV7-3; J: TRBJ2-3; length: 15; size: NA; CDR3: CASSGGLGRGDTQYF
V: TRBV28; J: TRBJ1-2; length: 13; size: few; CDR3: CASRATGRDGYTF
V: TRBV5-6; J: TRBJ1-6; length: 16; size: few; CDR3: CASSLGSGFNNSPLHF
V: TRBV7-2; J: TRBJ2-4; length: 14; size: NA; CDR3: CASSPGVAKNIQYF